Listed below are T cell receptor beta chains from one sample, sequenced in a study of chemoradiotherapy in HPV16-positive cancers. TCRdb keeps only in-frame clones here, not all; method: immunoSEQ multiplex PCR. The sample yields approximately 9,000 clones, approximately 75% seen once. This sample was gathered from a patient who underwent chemoradiotherapy. The receptors were sampled from a human donor with HPV-associated anogenital cancer. CDR3s leave out the opening cysteine and the closing phenylalanine or tryptophan. Fields, in order: clone size, V gene, J gene, CDR3 protein. Clone size appears in some rows only: once, few, many, or a class for an expanded clone.

clone size: few; V gene: TRBV14; J gene: TRBJ2-2; CDR3 protein: ASSQEVDLARYPGELF
clone size: -; V gene: TRBV18; J gene: TRBJ2-1; CDR3 protein: ASSLRASLDEQF
clone size: few; V gene: TRBV7-7; J gene: TRBJ2-7; CDR3 protein: ASSPGQTYEQY
clone size: -; V gene: TRBV2; J gene: TRBJ1-1; CDR3 protein: ASSEAHTSFTEAF
clone size: -; V gene: TRBV7-2; J gene: TRBJ1-2; CDR3 protein: ASSTYREVYGYT
clone size: -; V gene: TRBV19; J gene: TRBJ1-2; CDR3 protein: ASSIGLAGGAESGGYT
clone size: -; V gene: TRBV19; J gene: TRBJ2-2; CDR3 protein: ASSPRQGNTGELF
clone size: -; V gene: TRBV4-3; J gene: TRBJ1-1; CDR3 protein: ASSAFSTGLATEAF
clone size: -; V gene: TRBV5-8; J gene: TRBJ1-2; CDR3 protein: ASSLFRVSNYGYT
clone size: -; V gene: TRBV19; J gene: TRBJ2-2; CDR3 protein: ATRSRGTGELF
clone size: -; V gene: TRBV11-2; J gene: TRBJ2-1; CDR3 protein: ASSKPGTSGVNEQF
clone size: -; V gene: TRBV9; J gene: TRBJ2-1; CDR3 protein: ASAGTGASYNEQF
clone size: -; V gene: TRBV11-1; J gene: TRBJ2-3; CDR3 protein: ASSRGTTKSTDTQY
clone size: once; V gene: TRBV9; J gene: TRBJ1-3; CDR3 protein: ASSLSGAGNTIY
clone size: -; V gene: TRBV7-2; J gene: TRBJ1-3; CDR3 protein: ASSSATGAGNTIY
clone size: -; V gene: TRBV4-1; J gene: TRBJ2-7; CDR3 protein: ASSQERQKGRGGFYEQY
clone size: -; V gene: TRBV29-1; J gene: TRBJ2-7; CDR3 protein: SVLRGPNYEQY
clone size: -; V gene: TRBV6-6; J gene: TRBJ1-2; CDR3 protein: ASRTVDGYT
clone size: once; V gene: TRBV5-4; J gene: TRBJ2-3; CDR3 protein: ASSPDRGSGTQY
clone size: -; V gene: TRBV7-2; J gene: TRBJ2-4; CDR3 protein: ASSPPWASRAKNIQY
clone size: -; V gene: TRBV7-8; J gene: TRBJ2-7; CDR3 protein: ASSLGGRQEQY
clone size: -; V gene: TRBV7-2; J gene: TRBJ1-2; CDR3 protein: ASSSTNRGPGGYT
clone size: few; V gene: TRBV7-2; J gene: TRBJ1-1; CDR3 protein: ASSRELDRDTEAF
clone size: few; V gene: TRBV7-9; J gene: TRBJ2-1; CDR3 protein: ASSLTGGNGDEQF
clone size: once; V gene: TRBV18; J gene: TRBJ2-3; CDR3 protein: ASSPPGSNTQY
clone size: few; V gene: TRBV2; J gene: TRBJ2-7; CDR3 protein: ASSEAGYYEQY
clone size: -; V gene: TRBV6-6; J gene: TRBJ2-3; CDR3 protein: ASKGDTQY
clone size: -; V gene: TRBV27; J gene: TRBJ2-7; CDR3 protein: ASSPGTGFYEQY
clone size: -; V gene: TRBV5-6; J gene: TRBJ2-7; CDR3 protein: ASSLVLNSYEQY
clone size: -; V gene: TRBV11-2; J gene: TRBJ1-5; CDR3 protein: ASSFGQGNQPQH
clone size: -; V gene: TRBV5-5; J gene: TRBJ2-3; CDR3 protein: ASSLRGSGGPDTQY
clone size: -; V gene: TRBV19; J gene: TRBJ2-7; CDR3 protein: ASSIWTGGDEQY
clone size: -; V gene: TRBV18; J gene: TRBJ1-1; CDR3 protein: ASSPLGRANTEAF
clone size: -; V gene: TRBV5-4; J gene: TRBJ2-3; CDR3 protein: ASRQRGGTDTQY
clone size: -; V gene: TRBV10-3; J gene: TRBJ2-3; CDR3 protein: AINLGLAGTDTQY
clone size: few; V gene: TRBV28; J gene: TRBJ2-7; CDR3 protein: ASSWSEAQY
clone size: few; V gene: TRBV5-4; J gene: TRBJ1-1; CDR3 protein: ASSLELRNTEAF
clone size: -; V gene: TRBV5-1; J gene: TRBJ2-7; CDR3 protein: ASSLDGGRSYEQY
clone size: -; V gene: TRBV28; J gene: TRBJ1-2; CDR3 protein: ASSRYGYT
clone size: -; V gene: TRBV11-2; J gene: TRBJ2-7; CDR3 protein: ASSLELDYGVHEQY